This T cell receptor (beta chain) originates from a study of radiation and T cells in renal cell carcinoma. The V segment lost 1 base and the J segment 5 bases; nucleotides outside the gene matches: 5. CDR1 SGHRS and CDR2 YFSETQ come from the germline V gene. The CDR3 has 14 amino acids. Repertoires were generated with immunoSEQ multiplex PCR, while TCRdb's copy carries only in-frame clones and drops some. The repertoire has about 23,000 clones, 55% to 75% of them found once; the top ten carry around a fifth. Concerning this clone itself: As yet, its antigen is unknown.

Documented treatment: treatment-naive control, cytoreductive nephrectomy. Study-level points and caveats: Intratumoral heterogeneity was not captured in these approximately 1 g regions. Dominant CDR3 motifs were more common in irradiated tumors than controls.

The input for sequencing was tumor tissue, taken from a patient whose treatment was nephrectomy without radiotherapy. This chain links TRBV5-1 with TRBJ2-5; 7 bases are shared with TRBD1. The sequence was collected from a man between 35 and 55 years old with renal cell carcinoma. CDR3 nucleotide sequence: TGCGCCAGCAGCTTGCAGGGGGTCGGGGAGACCCAGTACTTC. This encodes CASSLQGVGETQYF.